The 31 T cell receptor beta chains presented below share a single source sample, sequenced in a study of T cells in Graves' hyperthyroidism and ophthalmopathy. Using RNA transcripts as the source, TCR beta CDR3 regions were amplified. During a first-round RT-PCR of the TCR CDR3, the HTBI primer set was used. TCRdb redid the calling of the multiplex PCR reads with MiXCR, one entry per CDR3 protein. The sample has about 640,000 distinct CDR3 sequences; around 20% are singletons. The sample consisted of blood. These receptors came from a young man with Graves' ophthalmopathy.

The rearrangement joins TRBV29-1 to TRBJ2-3, with D perhaps TRBD1 (6 bases). The germline V and J ends were trimmed by 0 bases and 10 bases, with 14 bases remaining between them. From germline, CDR1 is SQVTM and CDR2 ANQGSEA. The CDR3 sequence is 13 residues long. CDR3 residues: CSVEDGQYPAQYF. Written as DNA, the CDR3 is TGCAGCGTTGAAGACGGACAGTATCCGGCGCAGTATTTT.

This clonotype came up a few times. V gene TRBV7-8 combines with J gene TRBJ2-1, with TRBD2 matching 8 bases. The germline gives CDR1 SGHVS, CDR2 FQNEAQ. The V and J ends lost 3 bases and 8 bases, in that order; junction bases with no gene match: 6. This CDR3 has 14 amino acids. CDR3 DNA: TGTGCCAGCAGCTTGCGGGGGGTGGGGTATGAGCAGTTCTTC. Encoded protein: CASSLRGVGYEQFF.

CDR3 sequence (DNA): TGTGCCAGCTCCCCGTTGACTAGCGGCTACAATGAGCAGTTCTTC. Its translation is CASSPLTSGYNEQFF. This chain joins TRBV18 and TRBJ2-1; TRBD2 agrees at 9 bases. The V and J ends lost 6 bases and 3 bases, in that order; junction bases with no gene match: 6. The CDR3 is 15 amino acids. CDR1 KGHSH and CDR2 LQKENI come from the germline V gene. Combining the CDR3 with reference TRBV18 and TRBJ2-1 gives the whole variable domain NAGVMQNPRHLVRRRGQEARLRCSPMKGHSHVYWYRQLPEEGLKFMVYLQKENIIDESGMPKERFSAEFPKEGPSILRIQQVVRGDSAAYFCASSPLTSGYNEQFFGPGTRLTVL.

This clonotype occurred many times. The V call is TRBV30, the J call TRBJ2-2, with 7 bases aligning to TRBD1. The CDR3 runs to 16 residues. Germline-derived CDR1 and CDR2 are GTSNPN and SVGIG (reference sequence). With V trimmed by 2 bases and J by 0 bases, 6 bases remained unmatched. The CDR3 loop is CAWSPVQGANTGELFF. The CDR3 nucleotides are TGTGCCTGGAGTCCGGTGCAGGGGGCGAACACCGGGGAGCTGTTTTTT.

This clonotype was observed a handful of times. The V gene is TRBV11-2, the J gene TRBJ2-7; D may correspond to TRBD1 or TRBD2 (5 bases each). This CDR3 has 13 amino acids. V was trimmed by 4 bases and J by 6 bases, leaving 13 bases between them. Germline V lookup: CDR1 SGHAT, CDR2 FQNNGV. This CDR3 reads CASSSGAGSEQYF. The DNA of the CDR3 is TGTGCCAGCAGCTCCGGGGCAGGGAGCGAGCAGTACTTC.

Only a few counts were recorded for this clonotype. This rearrangement joins TRBV28 to TRBJ2-5; D perhaps matches TRBD2 (5 bases). Germline V gene sequence: CDR1 MDHEN, CDR2 SYDVKM. Between the trimmed V and J ends, which lost 3 bases and 4 bases, there was a span of 18 bases. The CDR3 covers 16 residues. CDR3 sequence: CASSFVEFAAGETQYF. DNA of the CDR3: TGTGCCAGCAGTTTCGTGGAGTTTGCCGCGGGAGAGACCCAGTACTTC.

V gene TRBV18 combines with J gene TRBJ2-7, with no clear D. The CDR3 extends over 14 amino acids. V lost 3 bases to trimming and J lost 2 bases, with 11 bases between them. CDR1 is KGHSH, CDR2 LQKENI, per germline. The CDR3 loop reads CASSPGYNPYEQYF. The CDR3, as DNA: TGTGCCAGCTCACCGGGCTATAATCCCTACGAGCAGTACTTC.

The rearrangement uses TRBV5-1 and TRBJ1-1; D is uncertain. Trimming stripped 5 bases from V and 3 bases from J, with 5 bases between. Germline V gene lookup returns CDR1 SGHRS and CDR2 YFSETQ. This CDR3 is 11 amino acids long. In DNA form, the CDR3 reads TGCGCCAGCAGGATGGACACTGAAGCTTTCTTT. The encoded protein is CASRMDTEAFF. The full variable domain, completed using reference TRBV5-1 and TRBJ1-1, is KAGVTQTPRYLIKTRGQQVTLSCSPISGHRSVSWYQQTPGQGLQFLFEYFSETQRNKGNFPGRFSGRQFSNSRSEMNVSTLELGDSALYLCASRMDTEAFFGQGTRLTVV.

The chain combines TRBV4-2 with TRBJ2-7; D remains ambiguous. V lost 0 bases to trimming and J lost 1 base, with 10 bases between them. CDR3 length equals 15 residues. The germline V gene encodes CDR1 LGHNA and CDR2 YNFKEQ. In DNA form, the CDR3 reads TGTGCCAGCAGCCAAGATTTTATGGGTTCCTACGAGCAGTACTTC. Translating gives CASSQDFMGSYEQYF.

In DNA form, the CDR3 reads TGCGCCAGCAGTGGTCCCGCTTCCTACGAGCAGTACTTC. Protein: CASSGPASYEQYF. The chain uses TRBV10-1 and TRBJ2-7; no definite D call. Germline-derived CDR1 and CDR2 are WNHNN and SYGVQD (reference sequence). The CDR3 length is 13 residues. V lost 4 bases and J lost 1, with 8 bases in between.

This clonotype has at least ten counts. This sequence joins TRBV13 and TRBJ2-7; 7 bases match TRBD2. Trimming at V came to 5 bases and at J to 0 bases, leaving 10 bases not matched to a gene. The CDR3 contains 16 residues. CDR1 is PRHDT, CDR2 FYEKMQ, per germline (reference sequence). The CDR3 DNA reads as TGTGCCAGCAGCCCTCGGGCGACTAGCCCCTCCTACGAGCAGTACTTC. This codes for CASSPRATSPSYEQYF. The variable domain in full, completed from reference TRBV13 and TRBJ2-7, reads AAGVIQSPRHLIKEKRETATLKCYPIPRHDTVYWYQQGPGQDPQFLISFYEKMQSDKGSIPDRFSAQQFSDYHSELNMSSLELGDSALYFCASSPRATSPSYEQYFGPGTRLTVT.

The genes are TRBV11-2 and TRBJ2-5, with 12 bases identical to TRBD1. After removal of 2 bases from V and 0 bases from J, the junction contained 7 bases not matched to a gene. Germline V lookup: CDR1 SGHAT, CDR2 FQNNGV. The length of the CDR3 is 18 residues. As DNA, the CDR3 is TGTGCCAGCAGCTTAAGTCCGGGACAGGGGGCGTACCAAGAGACCCAGTACTTC. It encodes CASSLSPGQGAYQETQYF.

The rearrangement links TRBV7-9 to TRBJ2-1, with TRBD1 matching 12 bases. The CDR3 loop spans 17 amino acids. Germline CDR1 reads SEHNR; CDR2 reads FQNEAQ (reference sequence). The V gene end was trimmed by 8 bases and the J gene end by 6 bases; junction bases not matched to a gene: 14. The CDR3 spells CASHLGGGGQGANEQFF. CDR3 DNA sequence: TGTGCCAGCCATTTGGGGGGTGGGGGACAGGGGGCCAATGAGCAGTTCTTC. The full variable domain, in which reference TRBV7-9 and TRBJ2-1 provide the parts outside the CDR3, is DTGVSQNPRHKITKRGQNVTFRCDPISEHNRLYWYRQTLGQGPEFLTYFQNEAQLEKSRLLSDRFSAERPKGSFSTLEIQRTEQGDSAMYLCASHLGGGGQGANEQFFGPGTRLTVL.

In its sample, this clonotype was seen a few times. The chain joins TRBV6-1 to TRBJ2-7; 8 bases align to TRBD1. V shed 7 bases and J 6 bases; nucleotides not matched to a gene: 5. Germline V CDR1 and CDR2: MNHNS, SASEGT. The CDR3 consists of 12 residues. CDR3 in DNA: TGTGCCAGCACGGACAGGGATACCGAGCAGTACTTC. Translating it yields CASTDRDTEQYF.

This clonotype was recorded at least ten times. The rearrangement joins TRBV5-1 to TRBJ1-1; no firm D call. In germline, CDR1 is SGHRS, CDR2 YFSETQ. The V end lost 4 bases, the J end lost 3 bases, and 16 bases lay between the germline ends. This CDR3 spans 15 amino acids. CDR3 amino acids: CASSQDGLRYTEAFF. The CDR3 DNA reads TGCGCCAGCAGCCAGGACGGACTTAGGTACACTGAAGCTTTCTTT. The full variable domain, completed using reference TRBV5-1 and TRBJ1-1, is KAGVTQTPRYLIKTRGQQVTLSCSPISGHRSVSWYQQTPGQGLQFLFEYFSETQRNKGNFPGRFSGRQFSNSRSEMNVSTLELGDSALYLCASSQDGLRYTEAFFGQGTRLTVV.

This clonotype was observed many times. The V call is TRBV28, the J call TRBJ1-2, with TRBD1 identical over 8 bases. J gave up 4 bases and V 6 bases, and 4 bases lay outside the gene matches. This CDR3 contains 13 residues. The germline CDR1 and CDR2 sequences are MDHEN and SYDVKM. CDR3 sequence: CASRRTGSYGYTF. The CDR3 bases are TGTGCCAGCAGACGGACAGGGTCCTATGGCTACACCTTC.

The genes are TRBV15 and TRBJ1-1, with 7 nucleotides matching TRBD1. The CDR3 runs 14 residues. CDR1 is LNHNV and CDR2 is YYDKDF in the germline V gene (reference sequence). The trim removed 3 bases at V and 5 bases at J, leaving 6 bases unmatched. The CDR3 reads CATSRKQGETEAFF. The CDR3 DNA is TGTGCCACCAGCAGGAAGCAGGGGGAGACTGAAGCTTTCTTT.

This clonotype was seen only a few times. The chain employs TRBV28 and TRBJ1-2; D is uncertain. This CDR3 region has 11 residues. Looked up from germline, CDR1 is MDHEN and CDR2 is SYDVKM. V lost 6 bases, J lost 5 bases, and 7 bases lay in between. CDR3 sequence: CASRRRYGYTF. CDR3 DNA sequence: TGTGCCAGCAGACGGAGGTATGGCTACACCTTC.

The chain recombines TRBV20-1 with TRBJ2-1; TRBD2 agrees at 8 bases. Germline CDR1 reads DFQATT; CDR2 reads SNEGSKA (reference sequence). The CDR3 spans 13 residues. V shed 3 bases and J 4 bases; nucleotides not matched to a gene: 2. The CDR3 nucleotides read TGCAGTGCTAGGGCTAGCGGGTACAATGAGCAGTTCTTC. Amino acid sequence: CSARASGYNEQFF.

This clonotype was observed many times. J is TRBJ2-7 and V is TRBV28; 7 nucleotides agree with TRBD1. The CDR3 length is 14 residues. Unmatched junction bases numbered 14, after V lost 6 bases and J lost 9 bases. The germline V gene encodes CDR1 MDHEN and CDR2 SYDVKM. As DNA, the CDR3 is TGTGCCAGCAGCCCGGACAGGCTATCTTCTGGGCAGTACTTC. It encodes CASSPDRLSSGQYF.

This clonotype appeared many times. The gene calls are TRBV30 and TRBJ1-2, with a weak D call TRBD1 (5 bases). The germline CDR1 and CDR2 sequences are GTSNPN and SVGIG (reference sequence). This CDR3 region has 13 residues. The V gene lost 2 bases and the J gene lost 2 bases, with 9 bases spanning the gap. The chain's CDR3 is CAWSSRANYGYTF. CDR3 DNA: TGTGCCTGGAGTAGCAGGGCAAACTATGGCTACACCTTC.

A word on this clonotype: A single base separates this from a much larger clone, so it may be a read error. The rearrangement joins TRBV6-1 to TRBJ1-1, with D unresolved. Per the germline V gene, CDR1 is MNHNS and CDR2 is SASEGT. V lost 3 bases, J lost 4 bases, and 9 bases lay in between. The CDR3 spans 13 residues. This CDR3 is CASSDMESTEAFF. CDR3 in DNA: TGTGCCAGCAGTGATATGGAGAGCACTGAAGCTTTCTTT.

To note about this clonotype: A clone one base away is much larger, so this may be a read error. This chain uses TRBV2 with TRBJ1-5, with TRBD1 identical over 7 bases. The CDR3 is 15 residues long. CDR1 and CDR2 (germline): SNHLY, FYNNEI. CDR3 sequence (DNA): TGTGCCGGCAGACAAGGGACAGTAAGCAATCAGCCCCAGCATTTT. As protein: CAGRQGTVSNQPQHF.

This clonotype has at least ten counts. The chain couples TRBV20-1 to TRBJ2-7; 9 bases agree with TRBD1. With 5 bases clipped from V and 1 base from J, the junction kept 9 bases outside the gene matches. The CDR3 runs to 15 residues. Germline V lookup: CDR1 DFQATT, CDR2 SNEGSKA (reference sequence). This CDR3 reads CSASDRGSLSYEQYF. CDR3 coding DNA: TGCAGTGCTTCGGACAGGGGCTCTCTGTCCTACGAGCAGTACTTC.

The chain couples TRBV24-1 to TRBJ2-7; 12 nucleotides line up with TRBD2. This CDR3 region has 16 residues. The ends lost 7 bases at V and 4 bases at J; junction bases unmatched: 10. The germline V gene encodes CDR1 KGHDR and CDR2 SFDVKD. CDR3: CATSFPGLAGLYEQYF. CDR3 sequence (DNA): TGTGCCACCAGCTTCCCGGGACTAGCGGGCCTATACGAGCAGTACTTC.

The gene calls are TRBV6-5 and TRBJ2-2; D ambiguous. CDR1 is MNHEY and CDR2 is SVGAGI in the germline V gene. The CDR3 runs to 15 residues. Trimming shortened V by 2 bases and J by 1 base, and 8 bases separated the two germline ends. CDR3 amino acids: CASSYTAQNTGELFF. The DNA for the CDR3 is TGTGCCAGCAGTTACACCGCCCAGAACACCGGGGAGCTGTTTTTT.

This clonotype was recorded a few times. The rearrangement joins TRBV4-3 to TRBJ2-1; 9 bases fit TRBD2. Germline CDR1 and CDR2: LGHNA and YSLEER. This CDR3 contains 15 residues. V shed 5 bases, J shed 3 bases, and the junction held 5 bases outside the gene matches. The CDR3 coding sequence is TGCGCCAGCAGCGTGTCTAGCGGGAACTACAATGAGCAGTTCTTC. This encodes CASSVSSGNYNEQFF.

This clonotype was seen a handful of times. This chain uses TRBV29-1 with TRBJ1-2; TRBD1 matches at 12 bases. The CDR3 is 15 residues long. In germline, CDR1 is SQVTM, CDR2 ANQGSEA. The J segment lost 7 bases and the V segment lost 0 bases, leaving 6 bases of the junction unmatched. This CDR3 is CSVEDRDRGQGGYTF. DNA of the CDR3: TGCAGCGTTGAAGATAGGGACAGGGGGCAAGGTGGCTACACCTTC. Based on the CDR3 plus reference TRBV29-1 and TRBJ1-2, the full variable domain is SAVISQKPSRDICQRGTSLTIQCQVDSQVTMMFWYRQQPGQSLTLIATANQGSEATYESGFVIDKFPISRPNLTFSTLTVSNMSPEDSSIYLCSVEDRDRGQGGYTFGSGTRLTVV.

This sequence joins TRBV7-2 and TRBJ1-3, with TRBD1 as a possible D gene (5 bases). The CDR3 covers 15 residues. Trimming pared 5 bases from V and 2 bases from J, leaving 13 bases between. Germline CDR1 and CDR2: SGHTA and FQGNSA. This CDR3 reads CASSPQGGTGNTIYF. CDR3 bases: TGTGCCAGCAGCCCCCAGGGAGGGACTGGAAACACCATATATTTT.

Only a few counts were recorded for this clonotype. V gene TRBV7-3 combines with J gene TRBJ1-3; D is ambiguous. Looked up from germline, CDR1 is SGHTA and CDR2 is FQGTGA. The CDR3 has 15 residues. Trimming left V 1 base short and J 0 bases short, with 7 bases between. The CDR3 DNA follows: TGTGCCAGCAGCTTAAATCCCAGCTCTGGAAACACCATATATTTT. The encoded protein is CASSLNPSSGNTIYF.

The sample holds many counts of this clonotype. The J gene is TRBJ2-7, the V gene TRBV20-1, with D possibly TRBD2 on 6 matching bases. This CDR3 contains 14 residues. The ends were cut back, 3 bases at V and 3 bases at J, with 15 bases in the middle. Germline CDR1 is DFQATT and CDR2 is SNEGSKA (reference sequence). For the CDR3, the DNA is TGCAGTGCTAGCCCCCGGGAGCGGATCTACGAGCAGTACTTC. It is translated as CSASPRERIYEQYF.